This is a list of T cell receptor beta chains from one sample in a study of T cell responses to AZD1222 COVID-19 vaccine. TCRdb keeps only in-frame clones here, not all; method: immunoSEQ multiplex PCR. The sample lists 95,000 to 150,000 clones, roughly 90% occurring once. The source material was peripheral blood, sampled on day 0 of AZD1222 vaccination. These TCRs come from an adult in good health. Both conserved end residues are part of each CDR3. Fields, in order: V gene, D gene, clone size, J gene, CDR3 protein, CDR3 DNA. A D gene is named only where the DNA matches it firmly. Size tells how often a clone was seen (once, few, many) or the class of an expanded clone, and some rows leave it out.

>TRBV29-1|NA|NA|TRBJ1-1
CSVRGRMNTEAFF
TGCAGCGTGAGGGGGAGAATGAACACTGAAGCTTTCTTT
>TRBV5-1|NA|NA|TRBJ2-5
CASSVQGGQETQYF
TGCGCCAGCAGCGTGCAGGGGGGACAAGAGACCCAGTACTTC
>TRBV12-3/TRBV12-4|NA|NA|TRBJ2-2
CASRPGDRELFF
TGTGCCAGCAGGCCAGGGGACCGGGAGCTGTTTTTT
>TRBV30|TRBD2|once|TRBJ2-7
CAWSVRASGGRRYEQYF
TGTGCCTGGAGTGTACGGGCTTCGGGGGGTCGCCGCTACGAGCAGTACTTC
>TRBV3-1/TRBV3-2|NA|NA|TRBJ2-7
CASSQGDRHYEQYF
TGTGCCAGCAGCCAAGGAGACAGGCACTACGAGCAGTACTTC
>TRBV19|NA|NA|TRBJ2-1
CASSIDRGGSYNEQFF
TGTGCCAGTAGTATAGACAGGGGCGGCTCCTACAATGAGCAGTTCTTC
>TRBV18|TRBD2|NA|TRBJ2-7
CASSQVAGGQSASYEQYF
TGTGCCAGCTCCCAAGTAGCGGGGGGGCAGTCCGCCTCCTACGAGCAGTACTTC
>TRBV5-1|NA|NA|TRBJ2-7
CASSGQGSQYEQYF
TGCGCCAGTTCCGGGCAGGGGAGTCAGTACGAGCAGTACTTC
>TRBV27|TRBD1|NA|TRBJ1-2
CASSFEADRFYGYTF
TGTGCCAGCAGTTTCGAAGCGGACAGGTTCTATGGCTACACCTTC
>TRBV6-5|NA|NA|TRBJ1-3
CASRLYPSGNTIYF
TGTGCCAGCAGACTATATCCCTCTGGAAACACCATATATTTT
>TRBV2|TRBD2|NA|TRBJ2-3
CASSAGTSGRASDTQYF
TGTGCCAGCAGTGCGGGGACTAGCGGGAGGGCCTCGGATACGCAGTATTTT
>TRBV7-9|NA|NA|TRBJ2-2
CASSLVAVSGELFF
TGTGCCAGCAGCTTAGTGGCGGTTTCCGGGGAGCTGTTTTTT
>TRBV28|NA|NA|TRBJ1-2
CAIQTQGPNYGYTF
TGTGCCATCCAAACACAGGGACCTAACTATGGCTACACCTTC
>TRBV11-3|TRBD1|NA|TRBJ2-1
CASSFAGTGGYNEQFF
TGTGCCAGCAGCTTCGCCGGGACAGGGGGCTACAATGAGCAGTTCTTC
>TRBV2|NA|NA|TRBJ1-4
CASSEEGPLPNEKLFF
TGTGCCAGCAGTGAAGAGGGGCCCCTTCCTAATGAAAAACTGTTTTTT
>TRBV12-5|NA|NA|TRBJ2-7
CASGLWGNSYEQYF
TGTGCTAGTGGTTTGTGGGGGAACTCCTACGAGCAGTACTTC
>TRBV6-5|NA|NA|TRBJ1-2
CASSSQDRLRRGYTF
TGTGCCAGCAGTTCCCAAGACAGGCTTCGACGTGGCTACACCTTC
>TRBV27|NA|NA|TRBJ2-7
CASSLTRNSYEQYF
TGTGCCAGCAGTTTAACACGGAACTCCTACGAGCAGTACTTC
>TRBV4-1|NA|NA|TRBJ2-7
CASSQGVQVRNPYEQYF
TGCGCCAGCAGCCAAGGCGTCCAGGTCCGCAATCCCTACGAGCAGTACTTC
>TRBV4-2|NA|NA|TRBJ2-7
CASSQDIASKEYF
TGTGCCAGCAGCCAAGATATAGCCTCTAAGGAGTACTTC
>TRBV28|NA|NA|TRBJ1-2
CASSLSVGRGYTF
TGTGCCAGCAGTTTATCGGTGGGCCGTGGCTACACCTTC
>TRBV10-3|TRBD1|once|TRBJ2-2
CAISRPPPGQGSTTGELFF
TGTGCCATCAGCCGGCCCCCCCCGGGACAGGGGTCGACTACCGGGGAGCTGTTTTTT
>TRBV27|NA|NA|TRBJ2-7
CASSPGTGFAQYF
TGTGCCAGCAGTCCCGGTACAGGGTTCGCGCAGTACTTC
>TRBV19|NA|NA|TRBJ1-2
CASTTRDPYLGGYTF
TGTGCCAGCACAACTCGGGACCCCTATCTTGGTGGCTACACCTTC
>TRBV12-5|NA|NA|TRBJ1-1
CASGTDGLNTEAFF
TGTGCTAGTGGTACGGACGGTTTGAACACTGAAGCTTTCTTT
>TRBV6-4|NA|NA|TRBJ2-2
CASSEGLNTGELFF
TGTGCCAGCAGTGAGGGTCTTAACACCGGGGAGCTGTTTTTT
>TRBV24-1|NA|medium-sized|TRBJ2-5
CATSDGWDTQETQYF
TGTGCCACCAGTGATGGATGGGACACACAAGAGACCCAGTACTTC
>TRBV29-1|TRBD1|NA|TRBJ2-2
CSVGQGTGELFF
TGCAGCGTTGGACAGGGTACCGGGGAGCTGTTTTTT
>TRBV5-4|NA|NA|TRBJ1-2
CASSQGPLDGYTF
TGTGCCAGCAGCCAGGGCCCTTTAGATGGCTACACCTTC
>TRBV7-8|NA|NA|TRBJ2-7
CASSLAASAIYEQYF
TGTGCCAGCAGCTTAGCTGCTAGCGCGATCTACGAGCAGTACTTC
>TRBV5-6|TRBD2|NA|TRBJ2-2
CASRLLGAGGPGRVGELFF
TGTGCCAGCCGTCTCCTCGGGGCGGGAGGGCCTGGTCGCGTCGGGGAGCTGTTTTTT
>TRBV20-1|NA|NA|TRBJ2-7
CSAEGGYEQYF
TGCAGTGCTGAAGGGGGTTACGAGCAGTACTTC
>TRBV5-6|NA|once|TRBJ2-7
CASSRRLVVYEQYF
TGTGCCAGCAGCCGGAGACTAGTTGTCTACGAGCAGTACTTC
>TRBV2|TRBD1|NA|TRBJ1-2
CASSGQGARSYGYTF
TGTGCCAGCAGTGGACAGGGGGCGCGGTCCTATGGCTACACCTTC
>TRBV19|NA|NA|TRBJ2-1
CASSIVGRTNEQFF
TGTGCCAGTAGTATAGTTGGCCGGACCAATGAGCAGTTCTTC
>TRBV3-1/TRBV3-2|NA|NA|TRBJ1-3
CASSQDSVRGGPFSGNTIYF
TGTGCCAGCAGCCAAGATAGCGTTAGGGGGGGACCCTTCTCTGGAAACACCATATATTTT
>TRBV18|NA|NA|TRBJ2-7
CASCPQGGSSYEQYF
TGTGCCAGCTGTCCTCAGGGGGGGAGCTCCTACGAGCAGTACTTC
>TRBV3-1/TRBV3-2|TRBD1|few|TRBJ1-1
CASSRQGNPEAFF
TGTGCCAGCAGCCGACAGGGAAATCCTGAAGCTTTCTTT
>TRBV2|NA|once|TRBJ2-7
CASTRGGPDEQYF
TGTGCCAGCACCAGGGGGGGTCCTGACGAGCAGTACTTC
>TRBV18|NA|once|TRBJ1-1
CASSGRGADTEAFF
TGTGCCAGCTCGGGGAGGGGTGCAGACACTGAAGCTTTCTTT
>TRBV29-1|TRBD2|NA|TRBJ2-5
CSVVGRGVQETQYF
TGCAGCGTTGTAGGTCGGGGGGTCCAAGAGACCCAGTACTTC
>TRBV3-1/TRBV3-2|TRBD2|NA|TRBJ2-5
CASSRTTGGPLETQYF
TGTGCCAGCAGCCGAACAACGGGGGGGCCTCTGGAGACCCAGTACTTC
>TRBV10-2|NA|once|TRBJ2-7
CASSGGNLRSSYEQYF
TGCGCCAGCAGTGGTGGGAACCTACGGAGCTCCTACGAGCAGTACTTC
>TRBV3-1/TRBV3-2|NA|NA|TRBJ1-2
CASSRDVGGYTF
TGTGCCAGCAGCCGCGATGTGGGCGGCTACACCTTC
>TRBV24-1|NA|NA|TRBJ2-7
CATSLRTEISYEQYF
TGTGCCACCAGTCTCCGGACAGAGATATCCTACGAGCAGTACTTC
>TRBV5-1|NA|NA|TRBJ1-2
CASSPGTGGYGYTF
TGCGCCAGCAGCCCTGGGACCGGCGGCTATGGCTACACCTTC
>TRBV6-1|NA|few|TRBJ2-7
CASSEATEYEQYF
TGTGCCAGCAGTGAAGCTACAGAATACGAGCAGTACTTC
>TRBV6-1|NA|NA|TRBJ1-5
CASSEWAGSSNQPQHF
TGTGCCAGCAGTGAATGGGCAGGGTCTAGCAATCAGCCCCAGCATTTT
>TRBV2|NA|once|TRBJ1-5
CASSARVGNQPQHF
TGTGCCAGCAGCGCCAGGGTGGGCAATCAGCCCCAGCATTTT
>TRBV28|TRBD1|NA|TRBJ2-7
CASSFTDRGQYF
TGTGCCAGCAGTTTTACGGACAGGGGGCAATACTTC
>TRBV25-1|NA|NA|TRBJ1-3
CASSENRNTIYF
TGTGCCAGCAGTGAAAACCGAAACACCATATATTTT
>TRBV28|TRBD2|NA|TRBJ2-7
CASLAQLAGVGEQYF
TGTGCCAGCCTAGCTCAACTAGCGGGAGTGGGAGAGCAGTACTTC
>TRBV10-3|TRBD1|NA|TRBJ2-7
CAISEPGQASYEQYF
TGTGCCATCAGTGAGCCGGGACAGGCCTCCTACGAGCAGTACTTC
>TRBV19|NA|once|TRBJ2-1
CASSWRGPYNEQFF
TGTGCCAGTAGTTGGCGGGGCCCGTACAATGAGCAGTTCTTC